This T cell receptor (beta chain) was identified during a study of blood T cells in healthy people across ages. Findings of the study overall: Expanded clonotype changes were possibly confounded by unknown donor CMV status.

On this clonotype itself: The antigen is not known.

This CDR3 contains 16 residues. Looked up from germline, CDR1 is SGHTA and CDR2 is FQGNSA. V gave up 5 bases and J gave up 2 bases, with 17 bases separating them. With a J-beta primer mix and a sample-barcoded 5' primer, a second PCR ran roughly 6 to 11 cycles. Researchers report that each sample yielded at least 2.5 million CDR3-containing paired-end reads. From the 5' RACE reads, TCRdb called clonotypes with MiXCR, one entry per CDR3 protein. The sample gives approximately 900,000 distinct CDR3 sequences, around 48% of which show up once; 13% is in the top ten. The chain has TRBV7-2 and TRBJ2-3; D is possibly TRBD1 (6 bases). Source material: blood. The receptor comes from a man between 25 and 39 years old in good health. The CDR3 coding sequence is TGTGCCAGCAGCCTTTCAAGCGGACAGATCACAGATACGCAGTATTTT. Its protein is CASSLSSGQITDTQYF. The full variable domain, with the rest looked up from reference TRBV7-2 and TRBJ2-3, is GAGVSQSPSNKVTEKGKDVELRCDPISGHTALYWYRQSLGQGLEFLIYFQGNSAPDKSGLPSDRFSAERTGGSVSTLTIQRTQQEDSAVYLCASSLSSGQITDTQYFGPGTRLTVL.